Listed below are T cell receptor beta chains from one sample, sequenced in a study of T cells after yellow fever vaccination. TCRdb recomputed calls from the 5' RACE reads with MiXCR, one row per CDR3 protein. The repertoire has some 350,000 distinct CDR3 sequences, roughly 3.9% of them found once; the top ten carry roughly 25%. Material: PBMCs, obtained 5 days after the yellow fever booster vaccination. These receptor sequences come from a man between 18 and 29 years old who received the YFV17D yellow fever vaccine. Both conserved end residues are part of each CDR3. Fields, in order: J gene, clone size, V gene, D gene, CDR3 protein, CDR3 DNA. D genes are given only for firm matches. Size is omitted from some rows. Given values are once, few, many or a class for expanded clones.

>TRBJ2-3|many|TRBV5-1|NA
CASGGLFPSDTQYF
TGCGCCAGCGGGGGCCTTTTTCCCTCAGATACGCAGTATTTT
>TRBJ1-1|few|TRBV5-1|NA
CASSLGQRFEAFF
TGCGCCAGCAGCTTGGGCCAGCGATTTGAAGCTTTCTTT
>TRBJ2-5|many|TRBV5-1|NA
CASSSHQETQYF
TGCGCCAGCAGCTCACACCAAGAGACCCAGTACTTC
>TRBJ2-1|few|TRBV12-3/TRBV12-4|NA
CASSKTSYNEQFF
TGTGCCAGCAGTAAAACATCCTACAATGAGCAGTTCTTC
>TRBJ2-1|many|TRBV5-1|NA
CASSFSTGYEQFF
TGCGCCAGCAGCTTTTCCACCGGGTATGAGCAGTTCTTC
>TRBJ2-3|many|TRBV20-1|TRBD2
CSARGLAGGPQYF
TGCAGTGCTAGAGGACTAGCGGGGGGGCCGCAGTATTTT
>TRBJ2-3|NA|TRBV9|NA
CASSVAHTDTQYF
TGTGCCAGCAGCGTAGCTCACACAGATACGCAGTATTTT
>TRBJ1-6|NA|TRBV7-9|NA
CASSSPLVGSYNSPLHF
TGTGCCAGCAGTTCTCCTCTTGTAGGCTCCTATAATTCACCCCTCCACTTT
>TRBJ2-7|many|TRBV6-2/TRBV6-3|NA
CASSESSYEQYF
TGTGCCAGCAGTGAAAGTTCCTACGAGCAGTACTTC
>TRBJ2-1|NA|TRBV5-1|NA
CASNPIRPPDEQFF
TGCGCCAGCAACCCCATTCGCCCCCCGGATGAGCAGTTCTTC
>TRBJ1-1|few|TRBV5-4|NA
CASSRPFAEAFF
TGTGCCAGCAGCCGCCCATTTGCGGAAGCTTTCTTT
>TRBJ2-3|many|TRBV7-9|TRBD1
CASTMTGADTQYF
TGTGCCAGCACCATGACAGGGGCAGATACGCAGTATTTT
>TRBJ2-3|few|TRBV28|TRBD2
CASSGGLAGGPGTQYF
TGTGCCAGCAGTGGAGGACTAGCGGGGGGCCCAGGTACGCAGTATTTT
>TRBJ2-7|many|TRBV16|NA
CASSPRDGAYEQYF
TGTGCCAGCAGCCCTCGGGACGGTGCCTACGAGCAGTACTTC
>TRBJ2-7|NA|TRBV2|NA
CASRRGEGSYEQYF
TGTGCCAGCAGGCGAGGGGAAGGTTCCTACGAGCAGTACTTC
>TRBJ1-1|many|TRBV3-1|NA
CASSQRVNTEAFF
TGTGCCAGCAGCCAAAGGGTGAACACTGAAGCTTTCTTT
>TRBJ2-7|few|TRBV5-1|NA
CASSLARGPSRDYSYEQYF
TGCGCCAGCAGCTTGGCTCGGGGACCAAGTCGAGATTACTCCTACGAGCAGTACTTC
>TRBJ2-5|few|TRBV7-6|NA
CASSPRIRWETQYF
TGTGCCAGCAGCCCTCGCATTAGGTGGGAGACCCAGTACTTC
>TRBJ2-1|many|TRBV12-3/TRBV12-4|NA
CASSPQLSRLEQFF
TGTGCCAGCAGTCCCCAATTATCGAGACTAGAGCAGTTCTTC
>TRBJ2-3|many|TRBV10-3|TRBD1
CAISLTGTGGADTQYF
TGTGCCATCAGTTTGACCGGGACAGGGGGCGCAGATACGCAGTATTTT
>TRBJ1-4|few|TRBV7-9|TRBD1
CASSLAGTAQEKLFF
TGTGCCAGCAGCTTAGCCGGGACAGCTCAGGAAAAACTGTTTTTT
>TRBJ1-1|few|TRBV6-5|NA
CASSYSKSLAAGEAFF
TGTGCCAGCAGTTACTCGAAAAGCTTGGCTGCGGGTGAAGCTTTCTTT
>TRBJ2-3|NA|TRBV4-3|TRBD1
CASSSDRGNTDTQYF
TGCGCCAGCAGCAGCGACAGGGGAAACACAGATACGCAGTATTTT
>TRBJ2-1|few|TRBV7-3|NA
CASSLANRVGYNEQFF
TGTGCCAGCAGCCTAGCAAACAGGGTTGGTTACAATGAGCAGTTCTTC
>TRBJ2-3|NA|TRBV18|TRBD1
CASSSRDSGTDTQYF
TGTGCCAGCTCATCCCGGGACAGTGGGACAGATACGCAGTATTTT
>TRBJ1-1|many|TRBV5-5|TRBD1
CASSHRGGARNTEAFF
TGTGCCAGCAGCCACAGGGGAGGGGCCCGAAACACTGAAGCTTTCTTT
>TRBJ2-5|many|TRBV10-3|NA
CAISESAVVGRETQYF
TGTGCCATCAGTGAGTCGGCGGTAGTCGGACGGGAGACCCAGTACTTC
>TRBJ1-1|NA|TRBV11-1|NA
CASSLDRDMNTEAFF
TGTGCCAGCAGCTTAGACCGAGATATGAACACTGAAGCTTTCTTT
>TRBJ2-1|few|TRBV20-1|TRBD2
CSAELDGTTYNEQFF
TGCAGTGCGGAACTCGACGGGACTACCTACAATGAGCAGTTCTTC
>TRBJ2-4|many|TRBV4-3|TRBD2
CASSPGLAGAGGAKNIQYF
TGCGCCAGCAGCCCCGGACTAGCGGGGGCAGGAGGCGCCAAAAACATTCAGTACTTC
>TRBJ2-4|few|TRBV20-1|NA
CSARSLAKNIQYF
TGCAGTGCTAGATCGCTAGCCAAAAACATTCAGTACTTC
>TRBJ2-3|NA|TRBV15|TRBD2
CATSRDRVAGGTDTQYF
TGTGCCACCAGCAGAGATAGGGTGGCGGGGGGGACAGATACGCAGTATTTT
>TRBJ2-2|many|TRBV6-5|NA
CASSYSGTGELFF
TGTGCCAGCAGTTACTCGGGCACCGGGGAGCTGTTTTTT